This TCR beta chain was sequenced during a study of patients and donors after allogeneic stem cell transplantation. One entry per CDR3 protein, called by TCRdb with MiXCR from the RT-PCR reads. The table lists about a million distinct CDR3 sequences, over 15% of them singletons. In this sample, this clonotype turned up a few times. The ends lost 7 bases at V and 3 bases at J; junction bases unmatched: 7. The CDR3 contains 15 residues. CDR1 and CDR2 from the germline V gene are SEHNR and FQNEAQ (reference sequence). Material for sequencing was blood, either unsorted or a sorted T cell fraction (not recorded which). This TCR came from a human donor who was either an allogeneic HSCT recipient or a stem cell or donor lymphocyte infusion donor (not recorded which). It is not recorded whose cells these are; they may come from a transplant donor. The V gene is TRBV7-9, the J gene TRBJ2-2; 8 nucleotides align to TRBD1. This CDR3 is CASILGQGYTGELFF. CDR3 nucleotide sequence: TGTGCCAGCATCCTTGGACAGGGCTACACCGGGGAGCTGTTTTTT.